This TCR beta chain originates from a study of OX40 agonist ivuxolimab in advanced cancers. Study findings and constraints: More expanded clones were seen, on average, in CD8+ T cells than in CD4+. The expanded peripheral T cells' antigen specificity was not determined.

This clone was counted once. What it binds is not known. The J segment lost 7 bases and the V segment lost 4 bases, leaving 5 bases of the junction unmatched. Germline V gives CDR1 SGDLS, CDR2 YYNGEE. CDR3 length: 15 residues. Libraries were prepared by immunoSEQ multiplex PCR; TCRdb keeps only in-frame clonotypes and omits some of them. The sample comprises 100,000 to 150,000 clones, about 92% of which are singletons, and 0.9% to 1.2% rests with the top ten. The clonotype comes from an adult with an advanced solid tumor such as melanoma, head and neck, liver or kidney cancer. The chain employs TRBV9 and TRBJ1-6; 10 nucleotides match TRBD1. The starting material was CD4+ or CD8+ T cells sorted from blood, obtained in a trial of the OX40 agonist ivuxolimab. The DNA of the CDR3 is TGTGCCAGCAGCTCCTGGACAGGGGGAAATTCACCCCTCCACTTT. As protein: CASSSWTGGNSPLHF.